This TCR beta chain derives from a study of T cells after posttransplantation cyclophosphamide (dated by TCRdb to about 2016). At the level of the whole study: Using TRB sequencing, the study followed how the T cell repertoire rebuilt after myeloablative bone marrow transplantation with posttransplantation cyclophosphamide given as GVHD prophylaxis. Samples from 30 to 45 PTCy-treated patients and 15 to 20 related bone marrow donors of those patients were subjected to antigen receptor sequencing. Public TRB sequences were queried against a database of over 3,000 sequences associated with responses to pathogens, tumor antigens, self-antigens and alloantigens. Blood from all 34 PTCy patients with 1-year posttransplant specimens was subjected to TRB sequencing. In 3 patients, TRB sequencing was also performed on up to 3 more blood samples taken 2 to 5.2 years after transplant, and in 4 patients, pretransplant blood was also TRB-sequenced. Because TRA and TRB clonality were tightly correlated in 9 or 10 samples, subsequent TCR analyses were focused on TRB only.

The sample's treatment or condition label is to be understood as: high-dose cyclophosphamide on days +3 and +4 as single-agent GVHD prophylaxis. For conditioning, the PTCy patients got busulfan and fludarabine, then a related or unrelated marrow graft, followed by cyclophosphamide on days +3 and +4. The PTCy-treated patients were drawn from a prospective, multi-institutional clinical trial. Mononuclear cells from peripheral blood and bone marrow were separated by Ficoll-Hypaque density centrifugation and then cryopreserved. Sorting of CD4+ and CD8+ T cells, including naive and memory subsets, was performed by FACS on a FACSAria II. Overall study outcomes, separate from this receptor: The TRB repertoires of T cells infiltrating skin or GI tract showed only limited overlap with the TRB repertoires of T cells in blood. Donor-recipient similarity was low at 1-2 months but increased during the first year, and donor CD8+ memory clones often dominated later blood repertoires. Across 45 patients, recipient CMV seropositivity and CMV reactivation were highly associated with TRB clonality; PTCy diversity was similar to CNI/methotrexate controls.

Cut back by 6 bases and 1 base, the V and J ends lie 9 bases apart. Sequences LNHDA (CDR1) and SQIVND (CDR2) are obtained from the germline V gene (reference sequence). Reading from cysteine to phenylalanine, the CDR3 counts 13 amino acids. Just CDR3 DNA is preserved here, 39 bases in frame from base 1. For this clone: What antigen it recognizes has not been identified. No qualities accompany the bases; no much larger clone lies one base away.

Genomic DNA was used for TRB sequencing, which was performed with the immunoSEQ assay at survey resolution or with the hsTCRB kit. In the authors' own workflow: The immunoSEQ software handled the initial read processing, while the LymphoSeq R package was used for the repertoire analyses. Clonality was calculated as 1 minus normalized Shannon entropy, and the Gini coefficient was also calculated for each TRB dataset. To infer phenotypes in unsorted samples, TRB sequences from sorted subsets of the recipient or donor were mapped onto the unsorted samples of the same recipient. In TCRdb, the immuneACCESS table is reduced to in-frame sequences with V and J assigned. These tables do not hold every clone; where another copy was compared, an unresolved V gene accounts for under half, and the others remain unexplained. D and trimming were read from the DNA, whereas the V and J calls and clone size are those reported in that table. For this sample the table gives about 36,000 clones, of which about three quarters were detected only once. The top ten clonotypes cover 7.5% to 10% of the sample.

This sequence originates from a female patient in her thirties or forties who received an allogeneic stem cell transplant from a related donor, was CMV-positive, and had no GVHD. In transplant recipients, some T cells may be of donor rather than host origin. The chain links TRBV19 with TRBJ1-1, with the D gene uncertain. The sequencing used CD4+ T cells sorted from blood, collected approximately 2,000 days after a stem cell transplant with posttransplant cyclophosphamide. The CDR3 region has the sequence CASRRDRNTEAFF. The DNA sequence follows: TGTGCCAGTAGGAGGGATAGGAACACTGAAGCTTTCTTT.